One and the same sample provided the 27 T cell receptor beta chains below, sequenced in a study of T cells in Graves' hyperthyroidism and ophthalmopathy. RNA transcripts yielded amplified TCR beta CDR3 regions. First-round RT-PCR targeting the TCR CDR3 was performed with the HTBI primer set. Via MiXCR, TCRdb re-called the multiplex PCR reads, giving one row per CDR3 protein. The repertoire includes about 320,000 distinct CDR3 sequences, approximately 17% of them detected once, and around 34% sits in the top ten. Specimen: blood. These receptors were obtained from a young man with Graves' hyperthyroidism.

The chain has TRBV28 and TRBJ2-3; D is unclear. Germline CDR1 MDHEN, CDR2 SYDVKM. Deletions cut 7 bases from V and 3 bases from J, with 14 bases between. The CDR3 contains 14 residues. As DNA, the CDR3 is TGTGCCAGCATGCATGTGTTAGGGACAGATACGCAGTATTTT. Residues: CASMHVLGTDTQYF. Full variable domain (outside the CDR3, taken from reference TRBV28 and TRBJ2-3): DVKVTQSSRYLVKRTGEKVFLECVQDMDHENMFWYRQDPGLGLRLIYFSYDVKMKEKGDIPEGYSVSREKKERFSLILESASTNQTSMYLCASMHVLGTDTQYFGPGTRLTVL.

This clonotype showed up many times. The gene calls are TRBV10-3 and TRBJ1-6; D not certain. This CDR3 has 13 amino acids. Germline V lookup: CDR1 ENHRY, CDR2 SYGVKD. V was shortened by 0 bases and J by 7 bases, with 4 bases between the two germline ends. CDR3 region: CAISESENSPLHF. CDR3 coding DNA: TGTGCCATCAGTGAGTCGGAGAATTCACCCCTCCACTTT.

The V call is TRBV4-1, the J call TRBJ2-4; no firm D call. V lost 1 base, J lost 9 bases, and 10 bases lay in between. This CDR3 has 13 amino acids. The germline V gene encodes CDR1 MGHRA and CDR2 YSYEKL. CDR3 bases: TGCGCCAGCAGCCAAGTCCCTTTGGCCATTCAGTACTTC. Translation gives CASSQVPLAIQYF.

At least ten counts were recorded for this clonotype. CDR3 sequence reads: CAWRGDSGEGGYTF. The DNA for the CDR3 is TGTGCCTGGAGGGGGGACTCAGGGGAAGGCGGCTACACCTTC. The chain is built from TRBV30 and TRBJ1-2, with D tentatively TRBD1 (6 bases). Trimming shortened V by 3 bases and J by 8 bases, and 19 bases separated the two germline ends. Germline V gene lookup returns CDR1 GTSNPN and CDR2 SVGIG (reference sequence). CDR3 size: 14 residues.

The table lists this clonotype with many counts. J is TRBJ2-2 and V is TRBV5-6; maybe TRBD1 (6 bases). Germline V gene data show CDR1 as SGHDT and CDR2 as YYEEEE. The CDR3 length is 15 residues. Trimming stripped 4 bases from V and 2 bases from J, with 12 bases between. This CDR3 is CASSPDRRNTGELFF. Written as DNA, the CDR3 is TGTGCCAGCAGCCCGGACAGACGAAACACCGGGGAGCTGTTTTTT.

The genes are TRBV6-2 or TRBV6-3 and TRBJ2-7, with TRBD1 matching over 8 bases. The germline V gene encodes CDR1 MNHEY and CDR2 SVGEGT. The CDR3 totals 15 residues. Losses at the gene ends were 2 bases for V and 4 bases for J; bases not matched to a gene: 7. CDR3 DNA: TGTGCCAGCAGTTACGGCCAGGGGGCTGAATACGAGCAGTACTTC. Its protein product is CASSYGQGAEYEQYF.

This clonotype has ten or more counts. This chain uses TRBV28 with TRBJ2-2, with 7 bases matching TRBD1. The CDR3 totals 14 residues. The J segment lost 0 bases and the V segment lost 8 bases, leaving 3 bases of the junction unmatched. CDR1 MDHEN and CDR2 SYDVKM come from the germline V gene. For the CDR3, the DNA is TGTGCCAGCTGGGACAGTTCGAACACCGGGGAGCTGTTTTTT. As protein: CASWDSSNTGELFF.

The chain carries TRBV7-9 and TRBJ2-1; TRBD1 might be the D (6 bases). CDR3 length: 15 residues. Between the trimmed V and J ends, which lost 1 base and 4 bases, there was a span of 11 bases. Per germline, CDR1 SEHNR and CDR2 FQNEAQ (reference sequence). CDR3 protein: CASSLGTEVYNEQFF. The DNA for the CDR3 is TGTGCCAGCAGCTTAGGGACAGAAGTTTACAATGAGCAGTTCTTC.

The chain recombines TRBV28 with TRBJ1-6, with 7 bases matching TRBD1. The CDR3 has 17 residues. CDR1 MDHEN and CDR2 SYDVKM come from the germline V gene. Losses at the gene ends were 7 bases for V and 9 bases for J; bases not matched to a gene: 18. The CDR3 DNA reads TGTGCCAGCACCCTTGGACCCCAACAGGGGAAGCGTTCACCCCTCCACTTT. Its protein is CASTLGPQQGKRSPLHF.

The genes are TRBV6-1 and TRBJ2-7, with D perhaps TRBD2 (6 bases). V was trimmed by 5 bases and J by 0 bases, leaving 17 bases between them. This CDR3 spans 16 amino acids. Germline V lookup: CDR1 MNHNS, CDR2 SASEGT. CDR3 in amino acids: CASSPLSGRSSYEQYF. Written as DNA, the CDR3 is TGTGCCAGCAGTCCCCTGAGCGGGCGTAGCTCCTACGAGCAGTACTTC.

This clonotype was counted at least ten times. This chain links TRBV2 with TRBJ2-3; the match to TRBD1 covers 8 bases. V lost 11 bases, J lost 0 bases, and 7 bases stayed unmatched. The CDR3 totals 14 residues. Germline values: CDR1 SNHLY, CDR2 FYNNEI. For the CDR3, the DNA is TGTGCCGCTCGACAGGGGCCTAGCACAGATACGCAGTATTTT. This gives the protein CAARQGPSTDTQYF.

This clonotype was seen a handful of times. V gene TRBV20-1 combines with J gene TRBJ1-4; 7 nucleotides line up with TRBD1. In germline, CDR1 is DFQATT, CDR2 SNEGSKA (reference sequence). Trimming at V came to 5 bases and at J to 5 bases, leaving 8 bases not matched to a gene. There are 14 residues in the CDR3. Here the CDR3 DNA reads TGCAGTGCTGCCCGACAGGGAAGAAATGAAAAACTGTTTTTT. Translated, it gives CSAARQGRNEKLFF.

This chain connects TRBV19 to TRBJ1-1; D gene unclear. Germline-derived CDR1 and CDR2 are LNHDA and SQIVND (reference sequence). Trimming took 4 bases from V and 7 from J, leaving 16 bases between them. The length of the CDR3 is 14 residues. The CDR3 region is CASSTAPPGDEAFF. CDR3 bases: TGTGCCAGTAGTACAGCCCCGCCCGGGGATGAAGCTTTCTTT.

This clonotype was observed many times. This chain connects TRBV5-1 to TRBJ2-1, with TRBD2 identical over 9 bases. CDR1 and CDR2 from the germline V gene are SGHRS and YFSETQ. V was clipped by 6 bases and J by 6 bases; unmatched bases: 7. This CDR3 has 14 residues. The chain's CDR3 is CASKGGRGTNEQFF. CDR3 bases: TGCGCCAGCAAGGGCGGGAGGGGGACCAATGAGCAGTTCTTC.

Only a few counts were recorded for this clonotype. The chain has TRBV24-1 and TRBJ1-2, with TRBD1 as a possible D gene (6 bases). This CDR3 has 15 amino acids. Germline values: CDR1 KGHDR, CDR2 SFDVKD. V lost 4 bases and J lost 8, with 19 bases in between. CDR3 in DNA: TGTGCCACCAGTGAAACCGCGGACAGATTTGACGGCTACACCTTC. This encodes CATSETADRFDGYTF.

The table lists this clonotype with a few counts. A read error may be the cause here, since a much bigger clone is one base away. The genes are TRBV2 and TRBJ1-2; D is perhaps TRBD1 (5 bases). V lost 4 bases and J 3 bases, leaving 12 bases between the germline ends. CDR1 SNHLY and CDR2 FYNNEI come from the germline V gene. This CDR3 is built from 14 residues. CDR3 DNA: TGTGCCAGCAGTGGGGTAGGGGAGGACTATGGCTACACCTTC. The encoded protein is CASSGVGEDYGYTF. Full variable domain (missing parts from reference TRBV2 and TRBJ1-2): EPEVTQTPSHQVTQMGQEVILRCVPISNHLYFYWYRQILGQKVEFLVSFYNNEISEKSEIFDDQFSVERPDGSNFTLKIRSTKLEDSAMYFCASSGVGEDYGYTFGSGTRLTVV.

With regard to this clonotype: At one boundary the junction diverges from the germline segment, which might be a read error. The chain has TRBV28 and TRBJ2-1, with 12 bases matching TRBD2. This CDR3 contains 15 residues. Germline loops: CDR1 MDHEN, CDR2 SYDVKM. CDR3 loop: CASSLGLAGYDEQFF. CDR3 DNA sequence: TGTGCCAGCAGCTTGGGACTAGCGGGCTACGATGAGCAGTTCTTC.

This clonotype was found many times. The chain recombines TRBV28 with TRBJ2-1; 8 bases are a match to TRBD2. The V and J ends lost 5 bases and 5 bases, in that order; junction bases with no gene match: 8. CDR1 is MDHEN and CDR2 is SYDVKM in the germline V gene. The CDR3 loop spans 15 amino acids. CDR3 nucleotide sequence: TGTGCCAGCAGTCCCGGGACTAGAAAAAACAATGAGCAGTTCTTC. Amino acids: CASSPGTRKNNEQFF.

The rearrangement joins TRBV11-3 to TRBJ1-1; D unclear. Germline V lookup: CDR1 SGHNT, CDR2 YENEEA. The V gene lost 2 bases and the J gene lost 1 base, with 14 bases spanning the gap. CDR3 length equals 16 residues. CDR3 sequence reads: CASSLLPDETNTEAFF. CDR3 coding DNA: TGTGCCAGCAGCTTACTCCCAGACGAGACGAACACTGAAGCTTTCTTT.

This clonotype was detected only a few times. J is TRBJ1-3 and V is TRBV12-3 or TRBV12-4; 10 bases are a match to TRBD1. The ends lost 4 bases at V and 3 bases at J; junction bases unmatched: 3. The CDR3 has 15 residues. For the CDR3, the DNA is TGTGCCAGCAGTTCCCGGGACAGGGGTGGAAACACCATATATTTT. Residues: CASSSRDRGGNTIYF.

J is TRBJ1-5 and V is TRBV5-5; D uncertain. V dropped 4 bases and J dropped 5 bases, with 16 bases sitting between them. The CDR3 runs 15 residues. The germline gives CDR1 SGHKS, CDR2 YYEKEE (reference sequence). The CDR3 loop is CASSTGPNRDQPQHF. CDR3 in DNA: TGTGCCAGCAGCACCGGGCCTAATCGGGATCAGCCCCAGCATTTT.

The table lists this clonotype with a few counts. The chain recombines TRBV6-1 with TRBJ2-1; 7 nucleotides match TRBD2. This CDR3 has 14 amino acids. Germline trimming cut 8 bases from V and 8 bases from J; bases unmatched to any gene: 12. The germline gives CDR1 MNHNS, CDR2 SASEGT. This CDR3 reads CASRTIGGYYEQFF. As DNA, the CDR3 is TGTGCCAGCCGAACTATCGGGGGGTACTATGAGCAGTTCTTC.

This clonotype was counted many times. V and J are TRBV2 and TRBJ2-1; 9 bases align to TRBD1. The CDR3 has 15 amino acids. Germline loops: CDR1 SNHLY, CDR2 FYNNEI. Trimming cost V 4 bases and J 7 bases; bases outside gene matches: 8. DNA for the CDR3: TGTGCCAGCAGTGGACAGGGGGGTGAGGATAATGAGCAGTTCTTC. Its protein product is CASSGQGGEDNEQFF.

V gene TRBV7-9 combines with J gene TRBJ2-7; 7 positions agree with TRBD1. The germline gives CDR1 SEHNR, CDR2 FQNEAQ (reference sequence). J lost 0 bases, V lost 5 bases, and 4 bases had no gene match. This CDR3 is 14 amino acids long. In nucleotides, the CDR3 is TGTGCCAGCAGCCAGGACAGGACCTCCTACGAGCAGTACTTC. Protein: CASSQDRTSYEQYF.

The chain recombines TRBV28 with TRBJ2-7; tentative D call: TRBD1 (5 bases). There are 13 residues in the CDR3. Trimming took off 6 bases at V and 3 bases at J, with 12 bases between the two ends. Germline V CDR1 and CDR2: MDHEN, SYDVKM. For the CDR3, the DNA is TGTGCCAGCAGGCCCCAGGGAAACTACGAGCAGTACTTC. Translating it yields CASRPQGNYEQYF.

In DNA, the CDR3 is TGCGCCAGCATGCCGGGACAGGGGGCATACGAGCAGTACTTC. Encoded protein: CASMPGQGAYEQYF. V usage is TRBV4-1 and J usage is TRBJ2-7, with TRBD1 matching 12 bases. V trimming: 7 bases; J trimming: 4 bases; junction bases outside the gene matches: 5. The CDR3 is 14 residues long. In germline, CDR1 is MGHRA, CDR2 YSYEKL.

The table lists this clonotype with a few counts. The chain joins TRBV9 to TRBJ1-4; no definite D call. Trimming removed 3 bases at V and 7 bases at J, with 19 bases between. CDR3 length: 16 amino acids. Germline CDR1 reads SGDLS; CDR2 reads YYNGEE. The DNA for the CDR3 is TGTGCCAGCAGCGCGCATCCTACGACGGGTGTTGAAAAACTGTTTTTT. Translation gives CASSAHPTTGVEKLFF.